This T cell receptor (beta chain) was identified in a study of T cell responses to AZD1222 COVID-19 vaccine. Study-level points and caveats: Spike-specific TCR depth and breadth grew after two AZD1222 doses. Unmutated variant regions are reportedly the target of nearly half of TCRs that are spike-specific. The sample set comprised mostly white British donors with more females, and clonal diversity was possibly underestimated. Seropositive status at baseline applied to only 6 or 7 AZD1222 recipients.

Turning to this clone: The antigen is not known.

Method: immunoSEQ multiplex PCR; TCRdb's copy keeps in-frame clones and lacks some. The top ten hold more than 45% of the sample, which has some 47,000 clones, over 80% seen once. This CDR3 is 12 amino acids long. The V segment lost 5 bases and the J segment 11 bases; nucleotides outside the gene matches: 8. The source is an adult in good health. The material was peripheral blood, obtained on day 0 of AZD1222 vaccination. The chain recombines TRBV12-3 or TRBV12-4 with TRBJ1-1, with 7 positions matching TRBD1. The CDR3 DNA sequence: TGTGCCAGCAGTCCCGACAGGGCATCGGCTTTCTTT. Translated, it gives CASSPDRASAFF.